These T cell receptor beta chains were read from a single sample in a study of T cells expressing NK-cell markers. TCRdb reprocessed the 5' RACE reads and stores each CDR3 protein as one record, lacking DNA. This specimen shows some 450,000 distinct CDR3 sequences; the ten leading clones hold about 7.1%. Sequenced input: blood T cells: a sorted CD56 or NKG2C T cell subset, CD4+ or CD8+ T cells, or bulk PBMC T cells (not recorded which). The receptors derive from a woman between 18 and 70 years old in good health. The CDR3 runs from the conserved cysteine through the conserved F or W.

v_call	j_call	cdr3_aa
TRBV12-3/TRBV12-4	TRBJ2-5	CASSSGTLQETQYF
TRBV4-3	TRBJ2-7	CASSPRAPGLARYEQYF
TRBV7-2	TRBJ2-3	CASSFVARSLDTQYF
TRBV12-3/TRBV12-4	TRBJ1-1	CASSLGQLTEAFF
TRBV29-1	TRBJ2-1	CSVEGASGSAYNEQFF
TRBV21-1	TRBJ1-4	CASSKAVLRGEKLFF
TRBV5-1	TRBJ1-6	CASSFGQTESPLHF
TRBV7-6	TRBJ2-7	CASSLTDAYEQYF
TRBV19	TRBJ1-1	CASKVWRADTEAFF
TRBV28	TRBJ2-7	CASSQSSYEQYF
TRBV3-1	TRBJ1-3	CASSHLTGGSGNTIYF
TRBV6-1	TRBJ2-3	CASSTPPAGMEDTQYF
TRBV24-1	TRBJ2-5	CATSEGAGGRKETQYF
TRBV4-3	TRBJ2-7	CASSQAYQASYEQYF
TRBV20-1	TRBJ2-7	CSARKGLAAYEQYF
TRBV9	TRBJ2-5	CASSVTSTETQYF
TRBV25-1	TRBJ1-1	CASSECHDWTGWEAFF
TRBV7-2	TRBJ2-3	CASSPWGRTDTQYF
TRBV20-1	TRBJ2-5	CSARVLGSIQETQYF
TRBV9	TRBJ2-5	CASSEGGRETQYF
TRBV9	TRBJ1-1	CASSVASGGPEAFF
TRBV19	TRBJ2-3	CASTRTGTDTQYF
TRBV20-1	TRBJ1-6	CSATIGPYNSPLHF
TRBV20-1	TRBJ2-7	CSADFRGSSYEQYF
TRBV12-3/TRBV12-4	TRBJ1-2	CASNSIRGYGYTF
TRBV5-6	TRBJ2-2	CASSIPTGGAPGELFF
TRBV12-3/TRBV12-4	TRBJ1-1	CASSGTASNTEAFF
TRBV6-1	TRBJ1-5	CASRNRDRDYQPQHF
TRBV12-3/TRBV12-4	TRBJ2-3	CASSPQRGGPPDTQYF
TRBV12-3/TRBV12-4	TRBJ1-2	CASSPSGGYGYTF
TRBV12-3/TRBV12-4	TRBJ2-2	CASEPEWVADTGELFF
TRBV18	TRBJ1-1	CASSPLREGNTEAFF